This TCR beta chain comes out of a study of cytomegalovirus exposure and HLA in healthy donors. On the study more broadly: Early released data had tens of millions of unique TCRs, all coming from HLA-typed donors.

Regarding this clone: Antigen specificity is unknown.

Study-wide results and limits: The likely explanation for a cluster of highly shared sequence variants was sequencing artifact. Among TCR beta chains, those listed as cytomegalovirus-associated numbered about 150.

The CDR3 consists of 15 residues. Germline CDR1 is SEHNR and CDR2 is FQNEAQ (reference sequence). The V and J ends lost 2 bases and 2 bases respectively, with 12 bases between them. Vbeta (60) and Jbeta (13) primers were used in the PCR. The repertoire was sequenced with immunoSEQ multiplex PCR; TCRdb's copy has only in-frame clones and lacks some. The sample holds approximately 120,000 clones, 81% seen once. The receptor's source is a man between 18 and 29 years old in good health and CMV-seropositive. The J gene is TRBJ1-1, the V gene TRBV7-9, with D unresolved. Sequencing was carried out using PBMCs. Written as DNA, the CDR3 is TGTGCCAGCAGCTTAATTACAGCCTTCAACACTGAAGCTTTCTTT. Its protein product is CASSLITAFNTEAFF.